Presented here are 4 T cell receptor beta chains from one specimen sequenced in a study of cytomegalovirus exposure and HLA in healthy donors. Profiling relied on immunoSEQ multiplex PCR, and the TCRdb table lists in-frame clones only, not all of them. The table records 100,000 to 150,000 clones, around nine tenths of them present only once. The sequenced sample was PBMCs. These receptors all come from a man in his thirties or forties in good health and CMV-seronegative.

The chain carries TRBV9 and TRBJ2-3; D gene ambiguous. This CDR3 region has 14 residues. Trimming took 1 base from V and 6 from J, leaving 12 bases between them. The germline V gene encodes CDR1 SGDLS and CDR2 YYNGEE. The chain's CDR3 is CASSVTTTADTQYF. CDR3 bases: TGTGCCAGCAGCGTAACTACCACCGCTGATACGCAGTATTTT.

V usage is TRBV5-5 and J usage is TRBJ2-7; maybe TRBD1 (6 bases). Trimming shortened V by 2 bases and J by 2 bases, and 11 bases separated the two germline ends. CDR3 length equals 14 residues. CDR1 SGHKS and CDR2 YYEKEE come from the germline V gene (reference sequence). The CDR3 region is CASSFTGSPYEQYF. The CDR3 DNA sequence: TGTGCCAGCAGCTTTACAGGGTCCCCCTACGAGCAGTACTTC.

The chain links TRBV15 to TRBJ2-3; D is unclear. Germline lookup yields CDR1 LNHNV and CDR2 YYDKDF (reference sequence). V lost 0 bases, J lost 1 base, and 8 bases lay in between. The CDR3 runs to 15 residues. The CDR3 here is CATSRDGARTDTQYF. CDR3 DNA: TGTGCCACCAGCAGAGATGGAGCGCGCACAGATACGCAGTATTTT.

The chain recombines TRBV5-1 with TRBJ2-3; 7 nucleotides agree with TRBD1. CDR3 length: 17 residues. In germline, CDR1 is SGHRS, CDR2 YFSETQ. Germline trimming cut 4 bases from V and 0 bases from J; bases unmatched to any gene: 11. The CDR3 DNA sequence: TGCGCCAGCAGCGGATCACTAAAGGGGGCCAGCACAGATACGCAGTATTTT. Protein sequence: CASSGSLKGASTDTQYF.